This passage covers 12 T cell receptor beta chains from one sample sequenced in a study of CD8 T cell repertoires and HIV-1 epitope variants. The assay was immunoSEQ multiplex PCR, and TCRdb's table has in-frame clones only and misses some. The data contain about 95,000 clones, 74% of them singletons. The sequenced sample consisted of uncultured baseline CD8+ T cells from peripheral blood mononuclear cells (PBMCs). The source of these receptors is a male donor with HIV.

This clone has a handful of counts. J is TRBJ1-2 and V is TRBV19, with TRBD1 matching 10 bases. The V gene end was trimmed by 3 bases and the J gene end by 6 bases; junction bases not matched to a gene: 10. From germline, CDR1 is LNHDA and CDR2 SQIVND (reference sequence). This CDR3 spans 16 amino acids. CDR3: CASSILGTGDVNGYTF. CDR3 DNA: TGTGCCAGTAGTATCTTGGGGACAGGGGACGTCAATGGCTACACCTTC.

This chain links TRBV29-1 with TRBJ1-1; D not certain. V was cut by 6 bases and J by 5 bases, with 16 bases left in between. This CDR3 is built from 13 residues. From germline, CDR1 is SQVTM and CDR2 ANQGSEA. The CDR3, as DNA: TGCAGCGTCCGTAACCAGGCGTTAACTGAAGCTTTCTTT. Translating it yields CSVRNQALTEAFF. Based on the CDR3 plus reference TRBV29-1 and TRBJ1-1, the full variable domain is SAVISQKPSRDICQRGTSLTIQCQVDSQVTMMFWYRQQPGQSLTLIATANQGSEATYESGFVIDKFPISRPNLTFSTLTVSNMSPEDSSIYLCSVRNQALTEAFFGQGTRLTVV.

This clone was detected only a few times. The CDR3 DNA is TGCGCCAGCAGCAGTTCGACACCGTCCAGGGAGACCCAGTACTTC. It translates to CASSSSTPSRETQYF. This chain uses TRBV5-1 with TRBJ2-5; D remains unclear. Germline-derived CDR1 and CDR2 are SGHRS and YFSETQ. V was pared by 4 bases and J by 5 bases, with 18 bases between. The CDR3 is 15 residues long.

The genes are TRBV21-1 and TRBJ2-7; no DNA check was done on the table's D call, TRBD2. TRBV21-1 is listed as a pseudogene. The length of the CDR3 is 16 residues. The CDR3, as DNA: TGTGCCAGCAGCAAAGTGGAGGGATCGGGGGGCCACGAGCAGTACTTC. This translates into CASSKVEGSGGHEQYF.

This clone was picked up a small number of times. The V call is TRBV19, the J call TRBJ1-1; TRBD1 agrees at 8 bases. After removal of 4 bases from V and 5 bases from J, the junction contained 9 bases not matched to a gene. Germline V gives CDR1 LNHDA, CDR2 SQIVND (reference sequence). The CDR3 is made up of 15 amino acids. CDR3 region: CASSNPGGAGTEAFF. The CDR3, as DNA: TGTGCCAGTAGTAATCCAGGGGGCGCTGGAACTGAAGCTTTCTTT. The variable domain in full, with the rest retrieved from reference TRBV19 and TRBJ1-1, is DGGITQSPKYLFRKEGQNVTLSCEQNLNHDAMYWYRQDPGQGLRLIYYSQIVNDFQKGDIAEGYSVSREKKESFPLTVTSAQKNPTAFYLCASSNPGGAGTEAFFGQGTRLTVV.

The CDR3 sequence: CASSFRLASYEQYF. The CDR3 DNA follows: TGTGCCAGCAGTTTTCGACTAGCGAGCTACGAGCAGTACTTC. This chain joins TRBV28 and TRBJ2-7, with TRBD2 identical over 8 bases. The ends lost 3 bases at V and 3 bases at J; junction bases unmatched: 4. Germline CDR1 reads MDHEN; CDR2 reads SYDVKM. The CDR3 covers 14 residues.

The chain's CDR3 is CASSPRGGRTDTQYF. The CDR3 DNA follows: TGCGCCAGCAGCCCCAGGGGGGGCCGCACAGATACGCAGTATTTT. The chain has TRBV5-1 and TRBJ2-3, with D tentatively TRBD1 or TRBD2 (7 bases each). Trimming cost V 4 bases and J 1 base, with 13 bases left between them. The CDR3 loop spans 15 amino acids. Germline V lookup: CDR1 SGHRS, CDR2 YFSETQ.

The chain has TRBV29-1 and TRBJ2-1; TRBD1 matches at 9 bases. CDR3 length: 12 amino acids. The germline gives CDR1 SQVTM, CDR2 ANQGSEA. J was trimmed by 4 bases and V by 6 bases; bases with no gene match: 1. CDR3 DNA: TGCAGCGTCGGGACAGGGTACAATGAGCAGTTCTTC. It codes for CSVGTGYNEQFF.

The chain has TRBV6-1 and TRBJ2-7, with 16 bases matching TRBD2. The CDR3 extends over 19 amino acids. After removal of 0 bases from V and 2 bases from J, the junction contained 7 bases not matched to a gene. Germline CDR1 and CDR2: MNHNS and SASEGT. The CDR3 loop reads CASSEAPTGTSGRAYEQYF. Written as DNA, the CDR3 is TGTGCCAGCAGTGAAGCGCCCACCGGGACTAGCGGGAGGGCCTACGAGCAGTACTTC.

The CDR3 DNA follows: TGTGCCAGCAGCCCAGGGCTAGCGGGGGGGCAAGAGACCCAGTACTTC. Translated, it gives CASSPGLAGGQETQYF. V and J are TRBV5-5 and TRBJ2-5, with TRBD2 matching over 12 bases. V trimming: 4 bases; J trimming: 2 bases; junction bases outside the gene matches: 6. This CDR3 comprises 16 residues. CDR1 and CDR2 from the germline V gene are SGHKS and YYEKEE (reference sequence).

This CDR3 is CASSLSSGRAGYEQYF. DNA of the CDR3: TGTGCCAGCAGTTTGTCTAGCGGGAGGGCCGGCTACGAGCAGTACTTC. The rearrangement joins TRBV27 to TRBJ2-7; 12 bases match TRBD2. The germline V gene has CDR1 MNHEY and CDR2 SMNVEV (reference sequence). V gave up 3 bases and J gave up 3 bases; unmatched junction bases: 6. CDR3 length: 16 residues.

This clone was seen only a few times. As DNA, the CDR3 is TGCGCCAGCAGCCGGGGGGCGGGAGTAACCTACAATGAGCAGTTCTTC. Translated, it gives CASSRGAGVTYNEQFF. V usage is TRBV5-1 and J usage is TRBJ2-1, with D maybe TRBD2 (7 bases). Trimming pared 4 bases from V and 2 bases from J, leaving 16 bases between. The germline gives CDR1 SGHRS, CDR2 YFSETQ. The CDR3 spans 16 residues.